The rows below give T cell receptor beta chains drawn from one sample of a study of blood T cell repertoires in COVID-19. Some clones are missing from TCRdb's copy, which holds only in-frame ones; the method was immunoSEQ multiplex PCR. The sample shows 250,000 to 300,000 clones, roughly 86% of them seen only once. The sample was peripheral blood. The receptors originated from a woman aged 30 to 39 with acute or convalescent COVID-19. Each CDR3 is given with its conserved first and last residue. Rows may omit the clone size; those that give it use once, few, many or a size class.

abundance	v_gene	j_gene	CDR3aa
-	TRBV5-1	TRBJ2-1	CASSKVAANEQFF
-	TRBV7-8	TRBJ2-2	CASRLPGGTDTGELFF
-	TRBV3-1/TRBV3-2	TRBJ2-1	CASSHGGSYQEFF
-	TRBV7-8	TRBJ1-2	CASSPSKGYTF
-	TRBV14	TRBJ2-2	CASNPGQGFPGELFF
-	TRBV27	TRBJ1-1	CASSTRQGAGAFF
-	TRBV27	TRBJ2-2	CASSFLSGRGTGELFF
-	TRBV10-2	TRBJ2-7	CASNQGQGASYEQYF
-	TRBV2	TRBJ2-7	CASRTGTGDSLKVYEQYF
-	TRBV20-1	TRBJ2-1	CSAVRGWEQFF
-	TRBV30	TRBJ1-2	CAWSGHKPGQNGYTF
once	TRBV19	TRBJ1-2	CASSKTGIGYTF
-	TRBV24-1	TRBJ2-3	CATSDSGGVARRPTDTQYF
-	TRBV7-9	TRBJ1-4	CASSLKLGGATNEKLFF
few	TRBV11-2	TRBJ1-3	CASSFTGVGNTIYF
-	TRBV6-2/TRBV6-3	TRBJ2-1	CASSYSTTGQRNEQFF
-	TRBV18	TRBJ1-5	CASSPSDRDGNQPQHF
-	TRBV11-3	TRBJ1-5	CASSLLEGRYSNQPQHF
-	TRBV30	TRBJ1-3	CAWIKRASGNTIYF
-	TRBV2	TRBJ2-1	CAKGQSDEQFF
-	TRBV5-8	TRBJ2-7	CASPPRRATYEQYF
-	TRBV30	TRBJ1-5	CAWSTGAGNQPQHF
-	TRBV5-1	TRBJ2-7	CASSTGVEEQYF
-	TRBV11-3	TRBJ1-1	CASRPTGGGWTEAFF
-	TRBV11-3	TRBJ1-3	CASSLEAAQSTIYF
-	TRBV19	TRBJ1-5	CASSISGGEVTQHF
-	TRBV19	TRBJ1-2	CASRRGQGQGYTF
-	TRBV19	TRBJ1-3	CASSFRQGEFGNTIYF
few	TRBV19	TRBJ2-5	CASSVRLAGGPETQYF
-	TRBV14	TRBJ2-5	CASSHFTGSIQETQYF
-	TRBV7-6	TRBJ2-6	CASSLVLREGLSRGANVLTF
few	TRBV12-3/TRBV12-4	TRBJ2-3	CASSSSSNTQYF
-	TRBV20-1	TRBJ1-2	CSASLIGQEPNYGYTF
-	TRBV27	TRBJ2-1	CASSPGQGRNEQFF
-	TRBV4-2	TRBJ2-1	CASSQGTSGGDEQFF
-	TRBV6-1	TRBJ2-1	CASSESTSGASEQFF
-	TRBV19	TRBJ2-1	CASSRPAALAEYNEQFF
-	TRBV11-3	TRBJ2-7	CASSLGDSYEQYF
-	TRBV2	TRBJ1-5	CASSAGTGGASGNQPQHF
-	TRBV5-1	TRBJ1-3	CASSLEGWGDSGNTIYF
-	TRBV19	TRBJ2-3	CASMGLAGRTDTQYF
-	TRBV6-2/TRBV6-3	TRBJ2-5	CASSYSSPRGETQYF
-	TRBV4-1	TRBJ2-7	CASSQPESQGYSYEQYF
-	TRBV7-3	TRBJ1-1	CASSRTLGTEAFF
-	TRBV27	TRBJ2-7	CASRIDGYSGASYEQYF
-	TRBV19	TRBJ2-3	CATSREAGVLDTQYF
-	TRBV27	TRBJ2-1	CASSLQGREQFF
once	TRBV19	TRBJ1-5	CASSIYEGTGPYSNQPQHF
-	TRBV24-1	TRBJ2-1	CATSLTGSSYNEQFF
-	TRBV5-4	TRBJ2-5	CASSLGLASQETQYF
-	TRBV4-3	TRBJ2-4	CASSQDAGGGNIQYF
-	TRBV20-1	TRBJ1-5	CSASRTNTHSNQPQHF
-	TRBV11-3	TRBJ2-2	CASSLEAGVEGTGELFF